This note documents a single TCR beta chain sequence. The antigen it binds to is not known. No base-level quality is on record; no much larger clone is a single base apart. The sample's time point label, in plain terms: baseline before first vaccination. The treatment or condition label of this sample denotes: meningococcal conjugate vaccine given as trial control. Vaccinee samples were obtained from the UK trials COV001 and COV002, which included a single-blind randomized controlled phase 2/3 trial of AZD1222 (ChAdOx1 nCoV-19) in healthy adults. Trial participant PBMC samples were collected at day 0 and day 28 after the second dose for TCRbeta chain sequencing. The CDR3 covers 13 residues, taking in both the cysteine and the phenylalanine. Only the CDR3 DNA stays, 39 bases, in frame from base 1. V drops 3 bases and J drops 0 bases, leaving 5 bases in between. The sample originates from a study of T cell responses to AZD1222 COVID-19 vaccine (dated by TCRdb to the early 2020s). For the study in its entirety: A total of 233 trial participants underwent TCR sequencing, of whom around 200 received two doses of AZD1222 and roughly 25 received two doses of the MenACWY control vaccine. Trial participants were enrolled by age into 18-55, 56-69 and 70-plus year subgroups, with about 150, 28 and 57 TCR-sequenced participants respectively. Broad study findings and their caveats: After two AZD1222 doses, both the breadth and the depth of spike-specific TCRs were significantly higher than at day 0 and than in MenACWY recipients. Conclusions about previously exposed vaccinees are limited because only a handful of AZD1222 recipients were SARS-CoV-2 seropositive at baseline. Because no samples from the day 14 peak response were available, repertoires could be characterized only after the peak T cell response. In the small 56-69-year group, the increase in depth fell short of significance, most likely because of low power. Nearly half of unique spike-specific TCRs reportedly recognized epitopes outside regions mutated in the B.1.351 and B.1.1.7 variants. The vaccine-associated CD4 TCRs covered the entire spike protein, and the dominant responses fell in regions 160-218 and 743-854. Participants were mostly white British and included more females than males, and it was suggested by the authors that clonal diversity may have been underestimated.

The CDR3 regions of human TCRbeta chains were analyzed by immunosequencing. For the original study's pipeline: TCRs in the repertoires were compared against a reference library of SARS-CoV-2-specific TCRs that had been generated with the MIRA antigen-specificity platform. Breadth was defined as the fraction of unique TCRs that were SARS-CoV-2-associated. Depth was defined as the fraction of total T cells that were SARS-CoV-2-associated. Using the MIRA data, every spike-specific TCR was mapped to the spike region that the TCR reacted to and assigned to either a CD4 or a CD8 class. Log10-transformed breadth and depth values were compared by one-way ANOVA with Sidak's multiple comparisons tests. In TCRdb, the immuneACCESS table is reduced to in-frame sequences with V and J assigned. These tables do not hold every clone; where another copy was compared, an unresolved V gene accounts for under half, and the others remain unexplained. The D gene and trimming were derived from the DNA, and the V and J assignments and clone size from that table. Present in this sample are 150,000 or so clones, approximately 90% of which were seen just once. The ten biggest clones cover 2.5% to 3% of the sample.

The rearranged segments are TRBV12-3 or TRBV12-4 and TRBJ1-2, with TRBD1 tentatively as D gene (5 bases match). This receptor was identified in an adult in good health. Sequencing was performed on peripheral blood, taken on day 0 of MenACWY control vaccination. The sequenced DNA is TGTGCCAGCAGTTTGACAGCTAACTATGGCTACACCTTC. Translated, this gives CASSLTANYGYTF.